The entry below gives a single TCR beta chain sequence along with its context. Source study methods: The assay estimated nucleated cells by amplifying reference gene primers. Data came from immunoSEQ multiplex PCR; TCRdb stores just in-frame clones and leaves some out. V and J calls and clone size follow that table, whereas D and trimming were derived from the DNA. The table shows 200,000 to 250,000 clones, with around four fifths occurring only once. These data originate in a study of blood T cell repertoires in COVID-19. Overall study context: The analysed material was cDNA or gDNA that came from T cells, B-cell-depleted T cells, or PBMCs.

The Seattle patients joined while their infection was active and were tracked longitudinally afterward. The CDR3 extends over 18 amino acids. Between the trimmed V and J ends, which lost 4 bases and 6 bases, there was a span of 24 bases. Per the germline V gene, CDR1 is LGHDT and CDR2 is YNNKEL (reference sequence). The material sequenced was peripheral blood. The clonotype originates from a woman in her 70s with COVID-19, enrolled during active disease. The chain joins TRBV3-1 (or the pseudogene TRBV3-2) to TRBJ2-2, with a weak D call TRBD1 (5 bases). This CDR3 reads CASSLPLAAGLNPGELFF. CDR3 sequence (DNA): TGTGCCAGCAGCCTCCCATTGGCTGCAGGGCTGAATCCCGGGGAGCTGTTTTTT.